This TCR beta chain was found in a study of T cell responses to AZD1222 COVID-19 vaccine. About this clone: No antigen is known for it.

Sequencing used immunoSEQ multiplex PCR; TCRdb keeps in-frame clones, though not all of them. The sample records roughly 150,000 clones, more than 85% being singletons. V was clipped by 5 bases and J by 5 bases, with 13 bases between them. The length of the CDR3 is 14 residues. Germline V gives CDR1 LNHNV, CDR2 YYDKDF (reference sequence). Overall study findings and caveats: Donors were chiefly white British, with a greater number of females, and clonal diversity was perhaps underestimated.

The TCR sequence derives from an adult in good health. V and J are TRBV15 and TRBJ1-5; possible D gene TRBD1, 6 bases. Sequenced here: peripheral blood, sampled on day 0 of AZD1222 vaccination. CDR3 in DNA: TGTGCCACCAGCGTACGGGGGCGAGATCAGCCCCAGCATTTT. Translating gives CATSVRGRDQPQHF.